A selection of T cell receptor beta chains follows, all from one sample in a study of T cells in Graves' hyperthyroidism and ophthalmopathy. Each CDR3 protein is one row after TCRdb ran MiXCR on the multiplex PCR reads. The repertoire holds hundreds of thousands of distinct CDR3 sequences, with roughly 40% as singletons. Sequencing input: blood. These receptors came from a man aged 18 to 30 with Graves' hyperthyroidism. Both conserved end residues are part of each CDR3. D genes are given only for firm matches. Rows give clone size only sometimes, using once, few, many, or a class for an expanded clone.

TRBD1	TRBV19	few	TRBJ1-1	CASRPDRVGTEAFF	TGTGCCAGCAGGCCGGACAGGGTGGGCACTGAAGCTTTCTTT
NA	TRBV2	few	TRBJ1-1	CASRAQTGLNTEAFF	TGTGCCAGCAGGGCCCAGACAGGTTTGAACACTGAAGCTTTCTTT
NA	TRBV20-1	many	TRBJ1-1	CSARGGLETEAFF	TGCAGTGCTAGAGGGGGGCTGGAGACTGAAGCTTTCTTT
NA	TRBV29-1	NA	TRBJ1-5	CSVDLGANNQPQHF	TGCAGCGTTGACCTAGGGGCGAACAATCAGCCCCAGCATTTT
NA	TRBV10-3	NA	TRBJ1-5	CAANGGDQPQHF	TGTGCCGCCAACGGGGGTGATCAGCCCCAGCATTTT
NA	TRBV10-3	NA	TRBJ2-7	CAISPRGGMEEQYF	TGTGCCATCAGCCCTAGGGGGGGAATGGAGGAGCAGTACTTC
NA	TRBV7-9	many	TRBJ2-5	CASSLTMGIQETQYF	TGTGCCAGCAGCTTGACCATGGGGATACAAGAGACCCAGTACTTC
NA	TRBV5-5	few	TRBJ1-1	CASSLWAAGGNEAFF	TGTGCCAGCAGCTTGTGGGCGGCGGGGGGTAATGAAGCTTTCTTT
TRBD1	TRBV5-1	few	TRBJ2-7	CASSLSGTGLPEQYF	TGCGCCAGCAGCTTGAGTGGGACAGGACTCCCCGAGCAGTACTTC
NA	TRBV6-1	few	TRBJ1-1	CAIIPEGAFF	TGTGCCATCATACCAGAGGGAGCTTTCTTT
NA	TRBV2	NA	TRBJ2-7	CAPTSPVGEQYF	TGTGCCCCCACCAGCCCGGTAGGCGAGCAGTACTTC
TRBD1	TRBV9	NA	TRBJ2-7	CASSSGTGARYEQYF	TGTGCCAGCAGTTCAGGGACAGGGGCGAGGTACGAGCAGTACTTC
NA	TRBV5-1	NA	TRBJ1-2	CASSLDPKRHGYTF	TGCGCCAGCAGCTTGGACCCGAAGAGGCACGGCTACACCTTC
NA	TRBV25-1	NA	TRBJ1-1	CASSQGWGGGNTEAFF	TGTGCCAGCAGCCAAGGTTGGGGGGGGGGGAACACTGAAGCTTTCTTT
TRBD1	TRBV20-1	NA	TRBJ1-5	CSARMRGQGNQPQHF	TGCAGTGCTAGAATGAGGGGGCAGGGCAATCAGCCCCAGCATTTT
TRBD1	TRBV5-1	few	TRBJ2-7	CASSGIPGQGYEQYF	TGCGCCAGCAGCGGAATTCCGGGACAGGGTTACGAGCAGTACTTC
NA	TRBV20-1	NA	TRBJ1-1	CSASGLAFF	TGCAGTGCTAGCGGACTAGCTTTCTTT